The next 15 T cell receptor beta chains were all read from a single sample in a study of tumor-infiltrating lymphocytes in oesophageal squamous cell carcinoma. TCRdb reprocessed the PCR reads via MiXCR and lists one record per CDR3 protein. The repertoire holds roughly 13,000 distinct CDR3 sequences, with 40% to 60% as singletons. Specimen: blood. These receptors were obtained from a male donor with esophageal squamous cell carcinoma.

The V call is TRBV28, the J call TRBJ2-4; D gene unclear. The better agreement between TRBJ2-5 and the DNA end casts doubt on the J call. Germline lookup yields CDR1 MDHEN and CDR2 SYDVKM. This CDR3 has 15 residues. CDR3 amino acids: CASSPLIEVYETQYF. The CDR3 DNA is TGTGCCAGCAGTCCCCTAATTGAGGTCTACGAGACCCAGTACTTC.

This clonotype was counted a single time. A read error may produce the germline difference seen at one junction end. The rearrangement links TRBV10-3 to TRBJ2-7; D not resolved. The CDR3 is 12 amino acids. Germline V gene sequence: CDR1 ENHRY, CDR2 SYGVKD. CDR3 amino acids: CAIAADNSPLHF. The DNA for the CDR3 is TGTGCCATCGCGGCAGATAATTCACCCCTCCACTTC.

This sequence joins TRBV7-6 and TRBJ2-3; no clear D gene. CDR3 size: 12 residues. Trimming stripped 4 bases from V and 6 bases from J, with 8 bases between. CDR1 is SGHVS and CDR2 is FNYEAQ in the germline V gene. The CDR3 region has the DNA TGTGCCAGCAGCTCACTGGGGGATACGCAGTATTTT. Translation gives CASSSLGDTQYF.

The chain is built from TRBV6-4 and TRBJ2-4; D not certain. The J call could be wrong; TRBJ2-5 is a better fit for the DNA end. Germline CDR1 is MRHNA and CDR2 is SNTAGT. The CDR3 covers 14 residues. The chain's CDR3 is CASGQDGEQETQYF. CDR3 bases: TGTGCCAGCGGTCAGGACGGCGAACAAGAGACCCAGTACTTC.

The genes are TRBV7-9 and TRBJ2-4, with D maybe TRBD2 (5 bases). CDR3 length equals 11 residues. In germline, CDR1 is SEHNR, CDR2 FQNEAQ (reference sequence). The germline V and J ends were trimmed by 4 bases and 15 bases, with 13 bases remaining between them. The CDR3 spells CASSWSGELYF. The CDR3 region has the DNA TGTGCCAGCAGCTGGTCCGGGGAGCTGTACTTC. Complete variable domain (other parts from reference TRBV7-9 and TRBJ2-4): DTGVSQNPRHKITKRGQNVTFRCDPISEHNRLYWYRQTLGQGPEFLTYFQNEAQLEKSRLLSDRFSAERPKGSFSTLEIQRTEQGDSAMYLCASSWSGELYFGAGTRLSVL.

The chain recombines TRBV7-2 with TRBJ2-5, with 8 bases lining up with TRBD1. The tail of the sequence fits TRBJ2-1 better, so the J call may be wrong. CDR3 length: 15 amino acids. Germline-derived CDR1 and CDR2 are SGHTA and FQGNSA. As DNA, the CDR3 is TGTGCCAGCAGCCCCGGACAGGGTCGTGGCAATGAGCAGTTCTTC. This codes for CASSPGQGRGNEQFF.

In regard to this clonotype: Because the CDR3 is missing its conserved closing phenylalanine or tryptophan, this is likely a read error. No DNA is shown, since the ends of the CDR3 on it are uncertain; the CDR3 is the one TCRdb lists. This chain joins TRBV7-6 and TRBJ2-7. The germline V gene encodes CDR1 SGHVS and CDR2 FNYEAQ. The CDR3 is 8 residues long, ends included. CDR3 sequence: CASSLGVY.

CDR3 sequence: CASSLRWSSYNEQYF. The CDR3 DNA reads TGTGCCAGCAGCTTAAGGTGGAGCTCCTACAATGAGCAGTACTTC. The chain combines TRBV7-3 with TRBJ2-7; D is undetermined. The CDR3 has 15 amino acids. V was pared by 1 base and J by 7 bases, with 17 bases between. CDR1 is SGHTA and CDR2 is FQGTGA in the germline V gene.

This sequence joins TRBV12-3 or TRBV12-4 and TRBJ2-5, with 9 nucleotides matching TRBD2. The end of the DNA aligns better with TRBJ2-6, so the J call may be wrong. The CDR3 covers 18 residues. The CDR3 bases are TGTGCCAGCAGTTTAAGGACTAGCGTTGTTTCTGGGGCCAACGTCCTGACTTTC. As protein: CASSLRTSVVSGANVLTF.

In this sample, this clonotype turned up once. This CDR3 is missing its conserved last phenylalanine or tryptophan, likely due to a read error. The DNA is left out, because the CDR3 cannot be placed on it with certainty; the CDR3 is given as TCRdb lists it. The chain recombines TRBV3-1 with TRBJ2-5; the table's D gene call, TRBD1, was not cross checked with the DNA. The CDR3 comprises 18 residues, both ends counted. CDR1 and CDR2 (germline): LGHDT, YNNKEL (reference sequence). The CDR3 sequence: CASSHQPGQKNYGYTFGS.

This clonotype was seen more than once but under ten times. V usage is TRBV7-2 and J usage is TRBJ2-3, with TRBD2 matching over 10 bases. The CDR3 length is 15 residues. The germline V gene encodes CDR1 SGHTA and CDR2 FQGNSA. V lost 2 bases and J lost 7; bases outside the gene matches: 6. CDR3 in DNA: TGTGCCAGCAGCTTAAGCGGGAGGGCGTGGAATACGCAGTATTTT. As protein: CASSLSGRAWNTQYF.

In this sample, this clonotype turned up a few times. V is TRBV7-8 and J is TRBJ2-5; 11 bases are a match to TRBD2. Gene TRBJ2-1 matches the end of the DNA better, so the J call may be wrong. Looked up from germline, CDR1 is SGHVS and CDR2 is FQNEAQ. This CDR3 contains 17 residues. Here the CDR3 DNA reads TGTGCCAGCAGCTTAAGGCTAGCGGGAGGTGATTACAATGAGCAGTTCTTC. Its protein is CASSLRLAGGDYNEQFF.

CDR3 in DNA: TGTGCCAGCAGCTTAGCGGGGACAGATTACAATGAGCAGTTCTTC. It codes for CASSLAGTDYNEQFF. The chain joins TRBV7-2 to TRBJ2-7; 7 nucleotides agree with TRBD1. The J call may be in error: the DNA end matches TRBJ2-1 better. The CDR3 sequence is 15 residues long. Per the germline V gene, CDR1 is SGHTA and CDR2 is FQGNSA.

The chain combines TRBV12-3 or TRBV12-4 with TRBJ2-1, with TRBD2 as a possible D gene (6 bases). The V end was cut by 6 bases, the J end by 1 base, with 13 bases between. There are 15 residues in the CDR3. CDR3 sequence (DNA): TGTGCCAGCAGCCCCGCGGGGAAGTCCTACAATGAGCAGTTCTTC. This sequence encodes CASSPAGKSYNEQFF.

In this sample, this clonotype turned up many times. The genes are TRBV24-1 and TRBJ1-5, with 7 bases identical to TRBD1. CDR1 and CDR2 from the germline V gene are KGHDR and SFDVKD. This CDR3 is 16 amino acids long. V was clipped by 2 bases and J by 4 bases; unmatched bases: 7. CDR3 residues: CATSDSARGSNQPQHF. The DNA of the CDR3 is TGTGCCACCAGTGATTCCGCCAGGGGGTCGAATCAGCCCCAGCATTTT.